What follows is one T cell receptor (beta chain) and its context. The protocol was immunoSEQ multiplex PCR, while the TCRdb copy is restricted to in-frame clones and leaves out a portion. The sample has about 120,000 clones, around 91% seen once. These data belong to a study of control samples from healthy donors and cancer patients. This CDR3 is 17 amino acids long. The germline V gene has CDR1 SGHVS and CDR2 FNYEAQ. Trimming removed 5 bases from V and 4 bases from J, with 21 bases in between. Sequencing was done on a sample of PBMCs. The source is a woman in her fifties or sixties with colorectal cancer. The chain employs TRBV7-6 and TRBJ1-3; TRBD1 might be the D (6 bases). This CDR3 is CASSELSLRGGGNTIYF. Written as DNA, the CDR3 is TGTGCCAGCAGCGAACTTTCACTGAGGGGGGGAGGAAACACCATATATTTT. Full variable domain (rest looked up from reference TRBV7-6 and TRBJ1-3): GAGVSQSPRYKVTKRGQDVALRCDPISGHVSLYWYRQALGQGPEFLTYFNYEAQQDKSGLPNDRFSAERPEGSISTLTIQRTEQRDSAMYRCASSELSLRGGGNTIYFGEGSWLTVV.